The entry below gives a single T cell receptor beta chain sequence along with its context. Its antigen is not identified. The data originate from a study of blood T cells in healthy people across ages. Study conclusions and caveats: CMV infection status of these donors was not known.

Per germline, CDR1 PRHDT and CDR2 FYEKMQ (reference sequence). The CDR3 runs 20 residues. Trimming removed 0 bases from V and 2 bases from J, with 24 bases in between. Through a sample-barcoded 5' primer and a J-beta primer mix, a second PCR was run for about 6 to 12 cycles. Each single sample gave us at least 3 million CDR3-containing paired-end reads. Each CDR3 protein is one row after TCRdb ran MiXCR on the 5' RACE reads. The table has about a million distinct CDR3 sequences, about 51% seen once. Material for sequencing was blood. The V and J genes are TRBV13 and TRBJ2-3; D might be TRBD1 or TRBD2, each matching 5 bases. The sequence was obtained from a woman aged 55-75 years in good health. As DNA, the CDR3 is TGTGCCAGCAGCTTAGGCAGTTTCCCGGGGCAAGAGGGTCTCACAGATACGCAGTATTTT. As protein: CASSLGSFPGQEGLTDTQYF.